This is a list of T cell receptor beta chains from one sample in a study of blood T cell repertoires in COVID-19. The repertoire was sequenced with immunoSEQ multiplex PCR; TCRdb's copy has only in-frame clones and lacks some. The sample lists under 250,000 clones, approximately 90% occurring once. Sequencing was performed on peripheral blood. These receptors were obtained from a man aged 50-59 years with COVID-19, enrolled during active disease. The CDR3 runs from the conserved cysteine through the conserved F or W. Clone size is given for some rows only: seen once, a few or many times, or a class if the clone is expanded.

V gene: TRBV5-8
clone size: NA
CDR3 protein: CASSRTADQPQHF

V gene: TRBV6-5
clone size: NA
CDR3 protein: CASSYLASGTTDTQYF

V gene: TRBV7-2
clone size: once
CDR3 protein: CASSLVIRGARRLRETQYF

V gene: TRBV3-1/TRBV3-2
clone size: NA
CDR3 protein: CASSLGALSLEQYF

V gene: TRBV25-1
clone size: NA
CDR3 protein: CASTASWDTGNTIYF

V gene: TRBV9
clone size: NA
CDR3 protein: CASSVGGDNSPLHF

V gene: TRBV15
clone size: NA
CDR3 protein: CATSRGVTSGNTIYF

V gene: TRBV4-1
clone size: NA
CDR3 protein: CASSQGQGRTDTQYF

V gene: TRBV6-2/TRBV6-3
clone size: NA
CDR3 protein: CASSYSDRGYEQYF

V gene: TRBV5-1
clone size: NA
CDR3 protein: CASSLAVGTGFHYGYTF

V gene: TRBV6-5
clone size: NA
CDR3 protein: CASSYASYYEQYF

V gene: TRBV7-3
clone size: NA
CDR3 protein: CASSPDGGYDYGYTF

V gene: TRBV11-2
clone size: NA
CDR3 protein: CASSLGLAGLNEQFF

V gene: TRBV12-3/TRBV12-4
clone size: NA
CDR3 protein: CASSIMSPGELFF

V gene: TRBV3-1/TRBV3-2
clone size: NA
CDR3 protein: CASSQDLWSQPQHF

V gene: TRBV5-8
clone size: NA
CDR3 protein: CASSLFTVRTEAFF

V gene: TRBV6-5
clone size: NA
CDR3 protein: CASSYSGAAGTEAFF

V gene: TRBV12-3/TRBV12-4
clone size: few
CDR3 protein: CASRGSGNSPLHF

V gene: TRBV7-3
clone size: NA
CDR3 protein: CASSPGQGDWSGYTF

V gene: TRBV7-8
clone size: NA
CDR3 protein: CASSLTRGGETQYF

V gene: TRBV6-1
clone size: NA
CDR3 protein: CASSEGASLQPQHF

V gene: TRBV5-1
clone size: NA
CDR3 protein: CASSPRTENTGELFF

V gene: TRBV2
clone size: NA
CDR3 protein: CASSGWDRRNTGELFF

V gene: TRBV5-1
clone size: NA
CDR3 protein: CASSSSPLVAGRQLSSYNEQFF

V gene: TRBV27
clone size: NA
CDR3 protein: CASREISSYNSPLHF

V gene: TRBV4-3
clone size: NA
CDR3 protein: CASSPGGAGAYEQYF

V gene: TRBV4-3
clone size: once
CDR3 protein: CASSQDFGSTEAFF

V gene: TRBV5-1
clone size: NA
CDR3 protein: CASNVAGLHYGYTF

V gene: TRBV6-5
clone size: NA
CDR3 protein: CASSYTTANNYGYTF

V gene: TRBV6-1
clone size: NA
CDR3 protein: CASSEDRGGNIQYF

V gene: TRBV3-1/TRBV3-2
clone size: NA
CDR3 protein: CASSQGPGHGKQYF

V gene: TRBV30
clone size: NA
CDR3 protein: CAWRPEGTEAFF

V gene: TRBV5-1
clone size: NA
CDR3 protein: CASSPDRASYEQYF

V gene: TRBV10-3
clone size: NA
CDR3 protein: CATKLAVARGEQFF

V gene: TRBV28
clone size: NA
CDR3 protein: CASLTSGGGYGYTF

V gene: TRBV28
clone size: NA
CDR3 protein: CASSFPGGVNSPLHF

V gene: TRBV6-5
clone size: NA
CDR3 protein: CASLGQLNSPLHF

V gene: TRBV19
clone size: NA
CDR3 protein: CASSSPRRSGGSYEQYF

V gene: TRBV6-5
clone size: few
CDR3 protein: CASSYRPTGFGELFF

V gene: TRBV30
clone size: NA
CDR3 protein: CAWSRTGSNQPQHF

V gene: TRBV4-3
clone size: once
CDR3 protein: CASSQVWQKLFF

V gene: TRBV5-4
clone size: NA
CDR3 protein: CASSPSSRTNTGELFF

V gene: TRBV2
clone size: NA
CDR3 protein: CASKYTDTQYF

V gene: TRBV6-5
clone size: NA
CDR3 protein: CASSPAGGVGYEQYF